This T cell receptor (beta chain) was captured by sequencing in a study of early T cells in non-severe SARS-CoV-2 infection. As for the study in general: Unsorted whole blood bulk RNA was sequenced, with unpaired chains. General observations from the study: Matching against VDJdb likely underestimated virus-specific expansions, favoring anti-spike CD8.

Details on this clonotype: Antigen unknown.

Unique molecular identifiers were affixed to single, distinct cDNA molecules. From the 5' RACE reads, TCRdb called clonotypes with MiXCR, one entry per CDR3 protein. The data show around 70,000 distinct CDR3 sequences, roughly 11% seen once. This CDR3 is built from 11 residues. The ends were cut back, 10 bases at V and 4 bases at J, with 10 bases in the middle. Germline CDR1 ENHRY, CDR2 SYGVKD. The rearrangement uses TRBV10-3 and TRBJ1-2; unclear D gene. This sequence was found in an adult who was a healthcare worker with PCR-confirmed SARS-CoV-2 infection or an uninfected control (not recorded which). Sequencing was done on a sample of whole blood. The CDR3 DNA follows: TGTGCCAGCTCGAACCGCTATGGCTACACCTTC. The encoded protein is CASSNRYGYTF.